One and the same sample provided the 22 T cell receptor beta chains below, sequenced in a study of CD8 T cells in Susac syndrome. RNA totalling roughly 0.5 to 1 ug underwent reverse transcription with random hexamers. TCRdb re-analysed the immunoSEQ multiplex PCR reads in MiXCR, keeping a single row per CDR3 protein. The sample includes around 200,000 distinct CDR3 sequences, nearly 97% of them seen just once. The material sequenced was CD4+ T cells from PBMCs. The receptors stem from a human donor with Susac syndrome.

CDR3: CASSLSAWPSNEKLFF. In nucleotides, the CDR3 is TGTGCCAGCAGCTTATCGGCCTGGCCGAGTAATGAAAAACTGTTTTTT. V and J are TRBV7-9 and TRBJ1-4; D remains ambiguous. From germline, CDR1 is SEHNR and CDR2 FQNEAQ (reference sequence). There are 16 residues in the CDR3. The V and J ends lost 2 bases and 4 bases respectively, with 14 bases between them.

This rearrangement joins TRBV7-6 to TRBJ2-3; TRBD2 matches at 7 bases. The germline V gene has CDR1 SGHVS and CDR2 FNYEAQ. The CDR3 loop spans 17 amino acids. Trimming removed 1 base from V and 2 bases from J; junction bases left unmatched: 9. Written as DNA, the CDR3 is TGTGCCAGCAGCTTAGGGTCTAGCGGAGTCTACACAGATACGCAGTATTTT. It is translated as CASSLGSSGVYTDTQYF.

The chain combines TRBV3-1 with TRBJ2-5; 9 nucleotides match TRBD2. V was clipped by 4 bases and J by 4 bases; unmatched bases: 10. Germline V gene lookup returns CDR1 LGHDT and CDR2 YNNKEL (reference sequence). This CDR3 has 16 residues. CDR3 bases: TGTGCCAGCAGCCCAGCCGTCCTAGCGGGGTTAGAGACCCAGTACTTC. Its translation is CASSPAVLAGLETQYF.

The V and J genes are TRBV19 and TRBJ2-5, with a possible D match to TRBD1 (6 bases). CDR1 and CDR2 (germline): LNHDA, SQIVND (reference sequence). Between the trimmed V and J ends, which lost 8 bases and 5 bases, there was a span of 18 bases. This CDR3 spans 14 amino acids. Here the CDR3 DNA reads TGTGCCAGTGCCTTGACAGGAGTGATGGAGACCCAGTACTTC. Protein product: CASALTGVMETQYF. Together with reference TRBV19 and TRBJ2-5, the CDR3 gives the full variable domain: DGGITQSPKYLFRKEGQNVTLSCEQNLNHDAMYWYRQDPGQGLRLIYYSQIVNDFQKGDIAEGYSVSREKKESFPLTVTSAQKNPTAFYLCASALTGVMETQYFGPGTRLLVL.

This chain joins TRBV4-1 and TRBJ2-7; the match to TRBD1 covers 10 bases. This CDR3 comprises 14 residues. With 1 base clipped from V and 7 bases from J, the junction kept 4 bases outside the gene matches. CDR1 is MGHRA and CDR2 is YSYEKL in the germline V gene. The CDR3 region has the DNA TGCGCCAGCAGCCAAGGACAGGGGGCATGGGAGCAGTACTTC. This gives the protein CASSQGQGAWEQYF.

In nucleotides, the CDR3 is TGTGCCAGCAGCCAAGGGGGACGGCGTGAAGCTTTCTTT. Protein sequence: CASSQGGRREAFF. This chain connects TRBV3-1 to TRBJ1-1; the D gene is possibly TRBD1 (5 bases). The CDR3 spans 13 residues. The germline V gene encodes CDR1 LGHDT and CDR2 YNNKEL (reference sequence). Trimming stripped 1 base from V and 7 bases from J, with 10 bases between.

This chain uses TRBV7-3 with TRBJ2-3, with D possibly matching TRBD2 (7 bases). The germline CDR1 and CDR2 sequences are SGHTA and FQGTGA. Trimming took 5 bases from V and 3 from J, leaving 18 bases between them. The CDR3 covers 16 residues. The CDR3 bases are TGTGCCAGCAGCCCCGTCGCGGGGGCGGGGACAGATACGCAGTATTTT. Translating it yields CASSPVAGAGTDTQYF.

The chain couples TRBV20-1 to TRBJ2-3, with a possible D match to TRBD2 (6 bases). V lost 5 bases and J lost 1, with 10 bases in between. Per germline, CDR1 DFQATT and CDR2 SNEGSKA (reference sequence). CDR3 length: 13 residues. The CDR3 loop reads CSAYGRGTDTQYF. The CDR3 coding sequence is TGCAGTGCTTACGGGAGAGGCACAGATACGCAGTATTTT.

This chain uses TRBV6-2 or TRBV6-3 with TRBJ1-1; D gene unclear. The CDR3 runs 14 residues. The germline V gene has CDR1 MNHEY and CDR2 SVGEGT. V was trimmed by 0 bases and J by 1 base, leaving 6 bases between them. DNA for the CDR3: TGTGCCAGCAGTTACTCCTCCGCGAACACTGAAGCTTTCTTT. It encodes CASSYSSANTEAFF.

The chain combines TRBV27 with TRBJ2-7; D gene unclear. The CDR3 is 14 amino acids. Trimming took off 6 bases at V and 0 bases at J, with 12 bases between the two ends. The germline V gene has CDR1 MNHEY and CDR2 SMNVEV (reference sequence). The CDR3 DNA follows: TGTGCCAGCAGAATATTCCATAGCTCCTACGAGCAGTACTTC. It encodes CASRIFHSSYEQYF.

The chain joins TRBV29-1 to TRBJ1-5; D is ambiguous. Germline V gene sequence: CDR1 SQVTM, CDR2 ANQGSEA. V was cut by 4 bases and J by 5 bases, with 12 bases left in between. The CDR3 is 13 residues long. CDR3: CSVGPGWDQPQHF. The CDR3 DNA is TGCAGCGTTGGTCCAGGTTGGGATCAGCCCCAGCATTTT. The variable domain in full, with the rest retrieved from reference TRBV29-1 and TRBJ1-5, is SAVISQKPSRDICQRGTSLTIQCQVDSQVTMMFWYRQQPGQSLTLIATANQGSEATYESGFVIDKFPISRPNLTFSTLTVSNMSPEDSSIYLCSVGPGWDQPQHFGDGTRLSIL.

This clonotype has more than one count but fewer than ten. V is TRBV28 and J is TRBJ2-5, with 9 positions matching TRBD1. The CDR3 spans 15 residues. Losses at the gene ends were 2 bases for V and 2 bases for J; bases not matched to a gene: 3. The germline V gene has CDR1 MDHEN and CDR2 SYDVKM. The chain's CDR3 is CASSLDRGKQETQYF. In DNA, the CDR3 is TGTGCCAGCAGTTTAGACAGGGGGAAGCAAGAGACCCAGTACTTC.

CDR3 sequence: CSARRLAGGYNEQFF. The CDR3 DNA reads as TGCAGTGCACGGAGACTAGCGGGGGGTTACAATGAGCAGTTCTTC. J is TRBJ2-1 and V is TRBV20-1; 13 bases match TRBD2. Trimming removed 6 bases from V and 4 bases from J; junction bases left unmatched: 6. The CDR3 runs 15 residues. In germline, CDR1 is DFQATT, CDR2 SNEGSKA (reference sequence).

J is TRBJ1-2 and V is TRBV5-1; D gene ambiguous. The CDR3 contains 14 residues. V lost 4 bases, J lost 5 bases, and 15 bases lay in between. Germline V CDR1 and CDR2: SGHRS, YFSETQ. The CDR3 spells CASSPGLVGYGYTF. The CDR3 bases are TGCGCCAGCAGCCCTGGACTGGTCGGATATGGCTACACCTTC.

This chain links TRBV5-1 with TRBJ1-2; TRBD1 might be the D (6 bases). Germline V gives CDR1 SGHRS, CDR2 YFSETQ. Trimming pared 0 bases from V and 4 bases from J, leaving 10 bases between. The CDR3 spans 14 residues. CDR3 nucleotides: TGCGCCAGCAGCTTGGATAACAGGGCCTATGGCTACACCTTC. It specifies CASSLDNRAYGYTF.

This chain joins TRBV6-5 and TRBJ1-1, with 8 nucleotides matching TRBD1. There are 11 residues in the CDR3. From germline, CDR1 is MNHEY and CDR2 SVGAGI. V was clipped by 5 bases and J by 10 bases; unmatched bases: 3. CDR3 nucleotides: TGTGCCAGCAGTGACAGGGGTATAGCTTTCTTT. Encoded protein: CASSDRGIAFF.

J is TRBJ2-5 and V is TRBV12-3 or TRBV12-4; D not resolved. Trimming left V 6 bases short and J 1 base short, with 9 bases between. This CDR3 contains 13 residues. CDR3 DNA: TGTGCCAGCAGAGGACCAATCCAAGAGACCCAGTACTTC. Protein sequence: CASRGPIQETQYF.

The chain recombines TRBV2 with TRBJ1-6; 7 bases match TRBD1. CDR1 SNHLY and CDR2 FYNNEI come from the germline V gene. The V gene end was trimmed by 6 bases and the J gene end by 9 bases; junction bases not matched to a gene: 14. The CDR3 consists of 16 residues. CDR3 sequence reads: CASSLRGGGAGSPLHF. CDR3 sequence (DNA): TGTGCCAGCAGCCTGAGGGGAGGGGGCGCTGGTTCACCCCTCCACTTT. Based on the CDR3 plus reference TRBV2 and TRBJ1-6, the full variable domain is EPEVTQTPSHQVTQMGQEVILRCVPISNHLYFYWYRQILGQKVEFLVSFYNNEISEKSEIFDDQFSVERPDGSNFTLKIRSTKLEDSAMYFCASSLRGGGAGSPLHFGNGTRLTVT.

The rearrangement links TRBV7-9 to TRBJ2-3; 11 bases map to TRBD1. J lost 3 bases, V lost 5 bases, and 4 bases had no gene match. CDR3 length: 15 amino acids. Per the germline V gene, CDR1 is SEHNR and CDR2 is FQNEAQ (reference sequence). CDR3: CASSNGQGATDTQYF. Here the CDR3 DNA reads TGTGCCAGCAGCAATGGACAGGGGGCGACAGATACGCAGTATTTT.

The V call is TRBV2, the J call TRBJ1-2, with 8 bases aligning to TRBD1. Germline CDR1 is SNHLY and CDR2 is FYNNEI. This CDR3 is 15 amino acids long. Trimming cost V 6 bases and J 6 bases; bases outside gene matches: 12. CDR3 sequence: CASRAPGGVFNGYTF. The CDR3 bases are TGTGCCAGCAGGGCTCCAGGGGGCGTTTTTAATGGCTACACCTTC.

This sequence joins TRBV30 and TRBJ1-2, with D hard to call. V was shortened by 0 bases and J by 7 bases, with 6 bases between the two germline ends. Germline V lookup: CDR1 GTSNPN, CDR2 SVGIG (reference sequence). The CDR3 length is 11 residues. DNA for the CDR3: TGTGCCTGGAGTGTTCTCCGTGGCTACACCTTC. Protein: CAWSVLRGYTF.

V is TRBV20-1 and J is TRBJ1-6, with D hard to call. Germline V gene data show CDR1 as DFQATT and CDR2 as SNEGSKA (reference sequence). This CDR3 comprises 13 residues. V lost 3 bases and J 9 bases, leaving 12 bases between the germline ends. CDR3 DNA sequence: TGCAGTGCTAGCCGCGGGGATAGTTCACCCCTCCACTTT. It is translated as CSASRGDSSPLHF.